Sequencing of this TCR beta chain was carried out in a study of control samples from healthy donors and cancer patients. In germline, CDR1 is SGHKS, CDR2 YYEKEE (reference sequence). Trimming removed 1 base from V and 2 bases from J, with 16 bases in between. This CDR3 has 17 amino acids. Sequenced by immunoSEQ multiplex PCR; TCRdb stores in-frame clones only, minus some. The data hold 85,000 to 120,000 clones, with 92% observed a single time. The sample was blood. The TCR sequence derives from a young woman in good health. The gene calls are TRBV5-5 and TRBJ1-5, with D tentatively TRBD1 (5 bases). In DNA, the CDR3 is TGTGCCAGCAGCTTGTCCCGCAGGGAGTTGCGCAATCAGCCCCAGCATTTT. Its protein product is CASSLSRRELRNQPQHF. Variable domain in full (rest from reference TRBV5-5 and TRBJ1-5): DAGVTQSPTHLIKTRGQQVTLRCSPISGHKSVSWYQQVLGQGPQFIFQYYEKEERGRGNFPDRFSARQFPNYSSELNVNALLLGDSALYLCASSLSRRELRNQPQHFGDGTRLSIL.